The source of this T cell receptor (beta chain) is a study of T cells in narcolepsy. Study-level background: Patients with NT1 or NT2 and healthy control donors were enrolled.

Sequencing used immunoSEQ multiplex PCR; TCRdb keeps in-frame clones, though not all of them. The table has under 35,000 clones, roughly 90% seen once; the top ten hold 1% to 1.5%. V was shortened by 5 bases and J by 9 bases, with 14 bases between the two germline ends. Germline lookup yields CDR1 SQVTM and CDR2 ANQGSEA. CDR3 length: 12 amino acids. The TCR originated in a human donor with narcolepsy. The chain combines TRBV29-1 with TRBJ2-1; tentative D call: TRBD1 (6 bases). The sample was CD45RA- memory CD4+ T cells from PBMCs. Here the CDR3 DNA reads TGCAGCGTTCGTCCAGGGGCAACTGAGCAGTTCTTC. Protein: CSVRPGATEQFF.